This TCR beta chain was observed in a study of T cells in women clearing cervical HPV infection. Trimming at V came to 3 bases and at J to 0 bases, leaving 7 bases not matched to a gene. CDR3 length: 17 amino acids. Germline CDR1 and CDR2: SGHRS and YFSETQ. Profiled with immunoSEQ multiplex PCR; TCRdb holds only in-frame clones, not every one. This sample's table has about 19,000 clones. Comments on this clone: The read stops 3 residues short of the end of the CDR3; the missing end is completed from the germline J gene.

Sequencing used blood buffy coat. The TCR was taken from a woman between 18 and 69 years old with a cervical HPV16 infection that either progressed to CIN3+ or cleared (not recorded which). The chain links TRBV5-1 to TRBJ2-3; 10 bases are a match to TRBD1. CDR3 sequence reads: CASSSTGQGFSTDTQYF. The part of the CDR3 DNA that was read is TGCGCCAGCAGCTCGACGGGACAGGGGTTTAGCACAGATACG.